This T cell receptor (beta chain) is drawn from a study of blood T cell repertoires in COVID-19. At the level of the study: There were acute and convalescent COVID-19 samples, and they came from the United States, Italy and Spain. Sample material is recorded as cDNA or gDNA derived from T cells, B-cell-depleted T cells, or PBMCs.

Everyone who took part was roughly 18 to 90 years old, and they came from about two dozen US areas. Participant-given clinical history determined each cohort assignment. Generated by immunoSEQ multiplex PCR, the TCRdb table keeps only in-frame clones and is missing some. The table has a few hundred thousand clones, approximately 91% seen once. This CDR3 contains 17 residues. V lost 0 bases and J lost 3, with 15 bases in between. Germline V gene sequence: CDR1 LNHDA, CDR2 SQIVND (reference sequence). The chain links TRBV19 to TRBJ1-5; a weak D match, TRBD1 (6 bases). The sample consisted of PBMCs or T cells enriched from blood (not recorded which). This TCR was sampled from a woman in her twenties or thirties who had been exposed to COVID-19. CDR3 amino acids: CASSIEPDRPPNQPQHF. The CDR3 region has the DNA TGTGCCAGTAGTATAGAACCTGACAGGCCCCCCAATCAGCCCCAGCATTTT.